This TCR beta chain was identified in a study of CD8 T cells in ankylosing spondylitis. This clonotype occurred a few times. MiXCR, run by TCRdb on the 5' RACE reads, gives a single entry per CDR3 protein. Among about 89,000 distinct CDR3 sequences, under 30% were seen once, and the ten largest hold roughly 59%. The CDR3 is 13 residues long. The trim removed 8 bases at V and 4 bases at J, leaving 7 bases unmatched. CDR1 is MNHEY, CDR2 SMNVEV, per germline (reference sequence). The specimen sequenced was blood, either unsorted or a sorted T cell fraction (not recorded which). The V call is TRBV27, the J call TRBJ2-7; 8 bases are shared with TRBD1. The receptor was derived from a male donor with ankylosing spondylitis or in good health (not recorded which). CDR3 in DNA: TGTGCCAGCCGAGGCAGGGGGCATTACGAGCAGTACTTC. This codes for CASRGRGHYEQYF.